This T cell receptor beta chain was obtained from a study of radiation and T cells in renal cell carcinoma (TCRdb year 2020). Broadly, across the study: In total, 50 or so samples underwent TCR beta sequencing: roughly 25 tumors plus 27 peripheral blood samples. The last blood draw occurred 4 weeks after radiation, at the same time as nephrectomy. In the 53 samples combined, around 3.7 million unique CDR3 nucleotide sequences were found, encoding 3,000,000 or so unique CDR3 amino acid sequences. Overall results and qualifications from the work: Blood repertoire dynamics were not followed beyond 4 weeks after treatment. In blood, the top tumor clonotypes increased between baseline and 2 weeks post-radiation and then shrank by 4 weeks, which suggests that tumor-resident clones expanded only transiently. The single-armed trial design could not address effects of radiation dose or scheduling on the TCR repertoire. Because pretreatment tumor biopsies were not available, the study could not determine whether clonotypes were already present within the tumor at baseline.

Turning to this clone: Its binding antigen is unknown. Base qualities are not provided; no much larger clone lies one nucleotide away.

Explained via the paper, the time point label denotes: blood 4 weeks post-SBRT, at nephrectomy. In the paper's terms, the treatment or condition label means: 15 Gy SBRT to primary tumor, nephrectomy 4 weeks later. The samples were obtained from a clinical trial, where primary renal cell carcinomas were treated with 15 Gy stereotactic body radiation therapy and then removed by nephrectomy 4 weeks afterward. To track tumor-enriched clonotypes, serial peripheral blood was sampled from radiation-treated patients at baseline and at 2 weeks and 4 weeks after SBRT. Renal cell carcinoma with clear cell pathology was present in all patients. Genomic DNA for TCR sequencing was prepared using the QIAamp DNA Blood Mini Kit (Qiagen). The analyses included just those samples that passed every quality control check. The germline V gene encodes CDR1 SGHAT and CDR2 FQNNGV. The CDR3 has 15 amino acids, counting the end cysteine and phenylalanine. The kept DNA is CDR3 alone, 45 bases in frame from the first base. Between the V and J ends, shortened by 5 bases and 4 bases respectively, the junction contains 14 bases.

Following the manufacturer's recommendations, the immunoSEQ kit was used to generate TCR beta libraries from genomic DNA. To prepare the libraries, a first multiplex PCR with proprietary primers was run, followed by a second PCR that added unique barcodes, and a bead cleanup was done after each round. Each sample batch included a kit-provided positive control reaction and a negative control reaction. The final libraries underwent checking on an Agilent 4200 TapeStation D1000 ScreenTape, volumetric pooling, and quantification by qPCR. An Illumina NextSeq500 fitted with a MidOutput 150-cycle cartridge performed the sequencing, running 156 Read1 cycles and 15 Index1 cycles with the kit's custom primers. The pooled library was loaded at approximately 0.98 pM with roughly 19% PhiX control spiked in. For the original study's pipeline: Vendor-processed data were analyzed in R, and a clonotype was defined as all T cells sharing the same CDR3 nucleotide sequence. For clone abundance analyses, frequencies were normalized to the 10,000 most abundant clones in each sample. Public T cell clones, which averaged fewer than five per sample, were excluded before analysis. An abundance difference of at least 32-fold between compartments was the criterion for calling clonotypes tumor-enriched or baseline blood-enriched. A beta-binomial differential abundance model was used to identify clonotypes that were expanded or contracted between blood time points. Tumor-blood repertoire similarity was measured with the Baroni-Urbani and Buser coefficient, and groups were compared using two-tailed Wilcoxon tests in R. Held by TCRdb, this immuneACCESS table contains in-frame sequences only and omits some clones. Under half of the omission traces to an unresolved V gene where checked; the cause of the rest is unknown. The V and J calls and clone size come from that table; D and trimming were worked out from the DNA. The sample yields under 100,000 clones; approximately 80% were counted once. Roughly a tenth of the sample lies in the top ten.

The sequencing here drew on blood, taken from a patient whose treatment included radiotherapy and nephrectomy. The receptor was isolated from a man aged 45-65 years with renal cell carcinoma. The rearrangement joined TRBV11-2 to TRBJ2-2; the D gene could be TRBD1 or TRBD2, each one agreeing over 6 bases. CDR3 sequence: CASSPRGAVTGELFF. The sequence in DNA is TGTGCCAGCAGCCCGAGGGGGGCGGTCACCGGGGAGCTGTTTTTT.